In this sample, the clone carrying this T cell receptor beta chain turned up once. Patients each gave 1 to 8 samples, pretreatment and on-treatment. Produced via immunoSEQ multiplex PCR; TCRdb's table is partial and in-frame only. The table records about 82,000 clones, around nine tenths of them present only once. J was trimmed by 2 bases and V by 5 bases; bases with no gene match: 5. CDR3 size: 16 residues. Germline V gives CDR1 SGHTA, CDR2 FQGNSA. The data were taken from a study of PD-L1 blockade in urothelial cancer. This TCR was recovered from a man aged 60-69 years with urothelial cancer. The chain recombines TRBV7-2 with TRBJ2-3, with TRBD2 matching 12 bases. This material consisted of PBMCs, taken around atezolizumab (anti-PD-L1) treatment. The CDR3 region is CASSPTSGGYTDTQYF. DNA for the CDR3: TGTGCCAGCAGCCCGACTAGCGGGGGTTACACAGATACGCAGTATTTT.